A single sample is the source of the 17 T cell receptor beta chains below, sequenced in a study of shared clonotypes between healthy human individuals. Assay used: immunoSEQ multiplex PCR; TCRdb lists only in-frame clones, some missing. The table records about 2.3 million clones, 85% to 95% of them present only once. The material sequenced was naive CD4+ T cells from PBMCs. Subset indicated: CD45RA+ positively selected. Receptors originate from a man younger than 35 in good health. Some clones in this sample may be carry-over from other donors' samples.

Comment on this clone: Other DNA sequences of this sample code for an identical CDR3. V usage is TRBV18 and J usage is TRBJ1-5; D unclear. The ends were cut back, 2 bases at V and 1 base at J, with 6 bases in the middle. Per germline, CDR1 KGHSH and CDR2 LQKENI. This CDR3 has 14 residues. The CDR3, as DNA: TGTGCCAGCTCACCAGGACGGAGCAATCAGCCCCAGCATTTT. It specifies CASSPGRSNQPQHF.

The chain recombines TRBV5-6 with TRBJ2-1; D not certain. This CDR3 region has 15 residues. Germline V lookup: CDR1 SGHDT, CDR2 YYEEEE. V lost 4 bases and J lost 10, with 21 bases in between. CDR3 DNA sequence: TGTGCCAGCAGCCTCCTCTATGGGCGAGCCAGGGAGCAGTTCTTC. Translating it yields CASSLLYGRAREQFF.

The V call is TRBV4-1, the J call TRBJ2-3; 10 bases agree with TRBD2. The junction had 9 bases not matched to a gene; V was cut back by 0 bases and J by 3 bases. This CDR3 is built from 18 residues. The germline CDR1 and CDR2 sequences are MGHRA and YSYEKL. CDR3 protein: CASSQDRTLAGATDTQYF. The CDR3, as DNA: TGCGCCAGCAGCCAAGATAGAACCCTAGCGGGAGCAACAGATACGCAGTATTTT.

The chain combines TRBV25-1 with TRBJ2-1, with D perhaps matching TRBD1 or TRBD2 (5 bases each). Trimming cost V 6 bases and J 9 bases, with 15 bases left between them. The CDR3 runs 13 residues. Germline lookup yields CDR1 MGHDK and CDR2 SYGVNS. CDR3 sequence: CASRAQGVGEQFF. CDR3 nucleotides: TGTGCCAGCAGGGCTCAGGGAGTAGGTGAGCAGTTCTTC.

This chain uses TRBV7-9 with TRBJ2-7; 8 positions agree with TRBD1. The germline CDR1 and CDR2 sequences are SEHNR and FQNEAQ (reference sequence). V shed 1 base and J 6 bases; nucleotides not matched to a gene: 5. The CDR3 length is 14 residues. The chain's CDR3 is CASSLGTGRLEQYF. The DNA for the CDR3 is TGTGCCAGCAGCTTAGGGACAGGGAGACTCGAGCAGTACTTC.

The CDR3 DNA is TGCGCCAGCAGCCCGGCCGGGGGGGCGCAAGGGGTGACCCAGTACTTC. Translated, it gives CASSPAGGAQGVTQYF. The chain employs TRBV4-3 and TRBJ2-5; 8 bases map to TRBD2. Germline V gives CDR1 LGHNA, CDR2 YSLEER. V lost 4 bases to trimming and J lost 7 bases; unmatched junction nucleotides: 14. The CDR3 covers 16 residues.

This chain links TRBV7-2 with TRBJ1-2; D is possibly TRBD1 (5 bases). This CDR3 contains 15 residues. CDR1 is SGHTA and CDR2 is FQGNSA in the germline V gene. V lost 5 bases to trimming and J lost 2 bases, with 15 bases between them. The CDR3 DNA reads TGTGCCAGCAGCACAGCCGGGACCGCCAACTATGGCTACACCTTC. This codes for CASSTAGTANYGYTF.

This clone was seen a single time. The CDR3 protein is CASTPGTGNEKLFF. In DNA form, the CDR3 reads TGTGCCAGCACCCCCGGGACAGGGAACGAAAAACTGTTTTTT. The chain carries TRBV7-2 and TRBJ1-4, with 9 bases that match TRBD1. In germline, CDR1 is SGHTA, CDR2 FQGNSA. V was pared by 7 bases and J by 8 bases, with 8 bases of the junction left unmatched. The CDR3 is made up of 14 amino acids.

The gene calls are TRBV25-1 and TRBJ2-5, with no clear D. The germline CDR1 and CDR2 sequences are MGHDK and SYGVNS. The CDR3 length is 14 residues. Trimming pared 4 bases from V and 5 bases from J, leaving 14 bases between. CDR3 in amino acids: CASSAPRYGETQYF. For the CDR3, the DNA is TGTGCCAGCAGTGCGCCCCGCTATGGGGAGACCCAGTACTTC.

The chain uses TRBV5-1 and TRBJ2-5; 8 nucleotides agree with TRBD1. CDR1 and CDR2 (germline): SGHRS, YFSETQ. This CDR3 has 15 amino acids. The V segment lost 0 bases and the J segment 5 bases; nucleotides outside the gene matches: 6. The CDR3 here is CASSLETGAEETQYF. Written as DNA, the CDR3 is TGCGCCAGCAGCTTGGAGACAGGGGCGGAGGAGACCCAGTACTTC.

This clone was detected once. The J gene is TRBJ2-1, the V gene TRBV28; maybe TRBD2 (6 bases). This CDR3 is built from 16 residues. CDR1 is MDHEN, CDR2 SYDVKM, per germline. Trimming removed 6 bases at V and 1 base at J, with 16 bases between. The DNA for the CDR3 is TGTGCCAGCAGGTTGGGGGGAGCGAGATCCTACAATGAGCAGTTCTTC. Amino acids: CASRLGGARSYNEQFF.

The rearrangement uses TRBV2 and TRBJ1-3; a weak D match, TRBD1 (5 bases). From germline, CDR1 is SNHLY and CDR2 FYNNEI. The CDR3 covers 16 residues. Trimming left V 8 bases short and J 7 bases short, with 24 bases between. The CDR3 DNA is TGTGCCAGCGCCCGATCCGCGCAGGGTATTTCGAACACCATATATTTT. This sequence encodes CASARSAQGISNTIYF.

The chain carries TRBV5-4 and TRBJ1-1; D is uncertain. V shed 0 bases and J shed 7 bases, with 13 bases lying between them. In germline, CDR1 is SGHNT, CDR2 YYREEE (reference sequence). The CDR3 consists of 14 residues. Here the CDR3 DNA reads TGTGCCAGCAGCTTGGCCCGGAGGCCGCTTGAAGCTTTCTTT. Protein sequence: CASSLARRPLEAFF.

The CDR3 DNA follows: TGTGCCAGCAGCTCACTAGCAAAGGAGCAGTTCTTC. The encoded protein is CASSSLAKEQFF. V and J are TRBV7-2 and TRBJ2-1; maybe TRBD2 (6 bases). V shed 4 bases and J shed 10 bases, with 11 bases lying between them. The CDR3 runs to 12 residues. The germline V gene has CDR1 SGHTA and CDR2 FQGNSA.

This chain connects TRBV5-1 to TRBJ2-1; possibly TRBD2 for D (7 bases). This CDR3 comprises 16 residues. Germline lookup yields CDR1 SGHRS and CDR2 YFSETQ. The germline V and J ends were trimmed by 3 bases and 3 bases, with 16 bases remaining between them. The CDR3 coding sequence is TGCGCCAGCAGCTCGGCGGGGGCCCTGTTCTACAATGAGCAGTTCTTC. This gives the protein CASSSAGALFYNEQFF.

The chain recombines TRBV5-6 with TRBJ1-2, with TRBD1 matching over 8 bases. Losses at the gene ends were 5 bases for V and 3 bases for J; bases not matched to a gene: 3. CDR1 and CDR2 (germline): SGHDT, YYEEEE. The CDR3 is made up of 13 amino acids. CDR3 protein: CASSDRGDYGYTF. CDR3 nucleotides: TGTGCCAGCAGTGACAGGGGAGACTATGGCTACACCTTC.

The genes are TRBV5-4 and TRBJ1-5; TRBD1 matches 7 bases. The CDR3 sequence is 13 residues long. The germline V gene has CDR1 SGHNT and CDR2 YYREEE (reference sequence). V dropped 4 bases and J dropped 6; count of bases not matched to a gene: 4. CDR3 nucleotide sequence: TGTGCCAGCAGCCTGCAGGGGGGTCAGCCCCAGCATTTT. Translating it yields CASSLQGGQPQHF.